This is a list of T cell receptor beta chains from one sample in a study of cytomegalovirus exposure and HLA in healthy donors. Libraries were prepared by immunoSEQ multiplex PCR; TCRdb keeps only in-frame clonotypes and omits some of them. The sample holds 100,000 to 150,000 clones; around 80% are singletons and the top ten take under 0.3%. Sequencing was done on a sample of PBMCs. Receptor source: a man in his forties or fifties in good health and CMV-seronegative. The CDR3 runs from the conserved cysteine through the conserved F or W. The D gene is left open where the match is weak. Expanded clones are given a class, and other clones once, few, many or no size at all.

v_gene,d_gene,j_gene,abundance,CDR3nt,CDR3aa
TRBV25-1,NA,TRBJ2-2,NA,TGTGCCAGCAGTGAACTGACAGCGAACACCGGGGAGCTGTTTTTT,CASSELTANTGELFF
TRBV15,TRBD1,TRBJ1-5,NA,TGTGCCACCAGCAGAGATAGATCAGGGGGAAATCAGCCCCAGCATTTT,CATSRDRSGGNQPQHF
TRBV5-4,NA,TRBJ2-7,NA,TGTGCCAGCAGAAGAGCGACTTCGTCCTACGAGCAGTACTTC,CASRRATSSYEQYF
TRBV27,NA,TRBJ1-3,NA,TGTGCCAGCAGTGACAGGTCACTTGGAAACACCATATATTTT,CASSDRSLGNTIYF
TRBV7-2,NA,TRBJ2-7,NA,TGTGGGTCCTCCTCTAGCTCCTACGAGCAGTACTTC,CGSSSSSYEQYF
TRBV4-2,TRBD1,TRBJ1-5,NA,TGTGCCAGCAGCCATGCAGGGGGGACCCAGCCCCAGCATTTT,CASSHAGGTQPQHF
TRBV7-9,TRBD2,TRBJ2-5,once,TGTTCCAGCAGCTTAGCGGGGGGTGAGACCCAGTACTTC,CSSSLAGGETQYF
TRBV5-1,NA,TRBJ1-1,few,TGCGCCAGCAGCCCGGACATGAACACTGAAGCTTTCTTT,CASSPDMNTEAFF
TRBV7-9,TRBD2,TRBJ2-1,NA,TGTGCCAGCAGCTTAGTAAAGCTAGCGGGGGGCTACAATGAGCAGTTCTTC,CASSLVKLAGGYNEQFF
TRBV6-1,NA,TRBJ2-3,NA,TGTGCCAGCAGTGGACCAGGGGTACTCGAAGGCACAGATACGCAGTATTTT,CASSGPGVLEGTDTQYF
TRBV7-9,TRBD2,TRBJ2-1,NA,TGTGCCAGCAGTGGGACTAGCGGGAACTACAATGAGCAGTTCTTC,CASSGTSGNYNEQFF
TRBV13,TRBD2,TRBJ2-7,NA,TGTGCCAGCAGCTTACCCGGGACTAGTCCCGAGCAGTACTTC,CASSLPGTSPEQYF
TRBV13,NA,TRBJ1-3,NA,TGTGCCAGCAAATTGGCAGGGTTAAACACCATATATTTT,CASKLAGLNTIYF
TRBV5-6,NA,TRBJ2-4,once,TGTGCCAGCAGCTTGGCCGGCCGGGATCAGTACTTC,CASSLAGRDQYF
TRBV19,TRBD1,TRBJ2-7,NA,TGTGCCAGTATGTTGGGACAGAGCTACGAGCAGTACTTC,CASMLGQSYEQYF
TRBV25-1,NA,TRBJ2-3,NA,TGTGCCAGCAGGATAGGGGGGGGCACAGATACGCAGTATTTT,CASRIGGGTDTQYF
TRBV10-3,TRBD1,TRBJ2-5,NA,TGTGCCATCCGTCCCGGGACAGGGGCCCTAGGTATAGAGACCCAGTACTTC,CAIRPGTGALGIETQYF
TRBV7-3,NA,TRBJ2-1,NA,TGTGCCAGCAGCTTAACACTGTACAATGAGCAGTTCTTC,CASSLTLYNEQFF
TRBV11-2,TRBD1,TRBJ2-7,NA,TGTGCCAGCAGCTATACCGGGACAGGGGGCGAGCAGTACTTC,CASSYTGTGGEQYF
TRBV11-3,NA,TRBJ2-1,NA,TGTGCCAGCAGCTTAGATCGAGGGGGAGGGTCCTACAATGAGCAGTTCTTC,CASSLDRGGGSYNEQFF
TRBV15,TRBD2,TRBJ2-7,NA,TGTGCCACCAGCAGAGATCCTAGCGGGGTTACCTACGAGCAGTACTTC,CATSRDPSGVTYEQYF
TRBV7-2,TRBD1,TRBJ1-3,NA,TGTGCCAGCAGCCTCGGGACGGGGACAGGGCGAAACACCATATATTTT,CASSLGTGTGRNTIYF